The clone carrying this TCR beta chain has only one observation. What it binds is unknown. The entry originates in a study of blood T cells in healthy people across ages. Study-wide points: Long-lived donors carried more naive CD4+ cells and greater diversity than aged donors.

The study isolated at least 6 million PBMCs from each sample. Germline V gene lookup returns CDR1 MGHDK and CDR2 SYGVNS. The junction had 17 bases not matched to a gene; V was cut back by 8 bases and J by 7 bases. The CDR3 length is 16 residues. Through a sample-barcoded 5' primer and a J-beta primer mix, a second PCR was run for roughly 6 to 11 cycles. Via MiXCR, TCRdb re-called the 5' RACE reads, giving one row per CDR3 protein. The data show roughly 730,000 distinct CDR3 sequences, approximately 60% seen once. This receptor was identified in a man aged 40-55 years in good health. The rearrangement uses TRBV25-1 and TRBJ2-1, with TRBD1 matching 7 bases. The sample comprised blood. The CDR3 spells CASGFGNDRDFNEQFF. In DNA form, the CDR3 reads TGTGCCAGCGGCTTTGGGAATGACAGGGATTTTAATGAGCAGTTCTTC.